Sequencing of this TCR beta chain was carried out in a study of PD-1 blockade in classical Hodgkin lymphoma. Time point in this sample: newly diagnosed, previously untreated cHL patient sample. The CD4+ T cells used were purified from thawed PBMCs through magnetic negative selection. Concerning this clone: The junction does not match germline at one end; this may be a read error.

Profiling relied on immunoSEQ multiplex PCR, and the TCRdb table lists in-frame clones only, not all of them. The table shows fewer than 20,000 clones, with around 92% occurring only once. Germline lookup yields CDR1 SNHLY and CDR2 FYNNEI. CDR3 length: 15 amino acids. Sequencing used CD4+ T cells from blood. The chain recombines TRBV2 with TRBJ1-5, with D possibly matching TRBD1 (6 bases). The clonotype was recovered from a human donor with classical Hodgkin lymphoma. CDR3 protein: CAGSIGQGRNQPQHF. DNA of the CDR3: TGTGCCGGCAGTATAGGGCAGGGGAGGAATCAGCCCCAGCATTTT.